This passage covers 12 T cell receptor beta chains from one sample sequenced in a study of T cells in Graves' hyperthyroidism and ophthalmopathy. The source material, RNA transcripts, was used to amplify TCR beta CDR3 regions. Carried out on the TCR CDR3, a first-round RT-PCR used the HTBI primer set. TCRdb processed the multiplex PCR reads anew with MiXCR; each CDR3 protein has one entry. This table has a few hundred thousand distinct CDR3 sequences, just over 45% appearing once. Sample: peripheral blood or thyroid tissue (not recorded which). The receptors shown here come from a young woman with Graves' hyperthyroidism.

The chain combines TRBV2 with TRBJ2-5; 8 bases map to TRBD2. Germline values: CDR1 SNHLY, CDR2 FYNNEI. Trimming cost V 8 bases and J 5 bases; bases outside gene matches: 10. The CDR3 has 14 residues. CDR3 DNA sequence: TGTGCCAGCGGAATGGGACTAGTTGTGGAGACCCAGTACTTC. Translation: CASGMGLVVETQYF.

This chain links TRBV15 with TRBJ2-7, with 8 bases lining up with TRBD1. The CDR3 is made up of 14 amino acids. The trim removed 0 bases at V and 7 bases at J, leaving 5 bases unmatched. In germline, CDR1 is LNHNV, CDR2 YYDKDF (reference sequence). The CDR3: CATSRDPTGEEQYF. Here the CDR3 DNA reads TGTGCCACCAGCAGAGATCCGACAGGGGAGGAGCAGTACTTC.

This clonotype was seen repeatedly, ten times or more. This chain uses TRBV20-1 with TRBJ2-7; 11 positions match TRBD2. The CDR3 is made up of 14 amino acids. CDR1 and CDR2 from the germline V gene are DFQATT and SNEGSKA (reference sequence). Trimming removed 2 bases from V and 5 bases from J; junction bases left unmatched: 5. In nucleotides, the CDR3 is TGCAGTGCTAGACTAGCGGGAGGCCGGAACGAGCAGTACTTC. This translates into CSARLAGGRNEQYF.

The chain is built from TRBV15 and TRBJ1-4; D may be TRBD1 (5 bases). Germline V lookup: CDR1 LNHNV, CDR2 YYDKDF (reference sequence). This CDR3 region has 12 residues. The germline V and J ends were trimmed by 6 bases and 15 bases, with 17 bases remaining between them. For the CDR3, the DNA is TGTGCCACCAGATGGGACTATCGGGAATTGTTTTTT. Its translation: CATRWDYRELFF. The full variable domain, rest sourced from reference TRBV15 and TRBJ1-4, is DAMVIQNPRYQVTQFGKPVTLSCSQTLNHNVMYWYQQKSSQAPKLLFHYYDKDFNNEADTPDNFQSRRPNTSFCFLDIRSPGLGDTAMYLCATRWDYRELFFGSGTQLSVL.

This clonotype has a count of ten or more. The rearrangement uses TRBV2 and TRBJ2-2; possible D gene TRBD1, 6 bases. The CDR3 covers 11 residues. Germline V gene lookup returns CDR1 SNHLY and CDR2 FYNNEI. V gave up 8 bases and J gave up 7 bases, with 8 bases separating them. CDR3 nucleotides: TGTGCCAGCCAGGGGATCGGGGAGCTGTTTTTT. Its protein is CASQGIGELFF.

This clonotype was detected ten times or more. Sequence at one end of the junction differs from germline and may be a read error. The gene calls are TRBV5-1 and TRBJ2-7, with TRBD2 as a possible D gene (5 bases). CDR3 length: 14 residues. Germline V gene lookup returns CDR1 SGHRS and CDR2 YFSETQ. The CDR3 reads CASSLEGGTYEQYF. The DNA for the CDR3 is TGTGCCAGCAGCTTAGAGGGCGGAACCTACGAGCAGTACTTC.

CDR3 DNA sequence: TGTGCCAGCAGCGGGACAGGGGGCAGAAACACCATATATTTT. Protein: CASSGTGGRNTIYF. The rearrangement uses TRBV7-9 and TRBJ1-3, with 12 bases lining up with TRBD1. The CDR3 contains 14 residues. CDR1 SEHNR and CDR2 FQNEAQ come from the germline V gene (reference sequence). With V trimmed by 5 bases and J by 5 bases, 1 base remained unmatched.

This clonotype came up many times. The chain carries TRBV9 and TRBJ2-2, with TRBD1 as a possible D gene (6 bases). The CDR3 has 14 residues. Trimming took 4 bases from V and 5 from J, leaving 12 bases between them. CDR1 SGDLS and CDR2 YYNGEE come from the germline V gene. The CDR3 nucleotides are TGTGCCAGCAGCCCACAGGGACCGACCGGGGAGCTGTTTTTT. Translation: CASSPQGPTGELFF.

The DNA of the CDR3 is TGTGCCAGCAGCTTAGTGGGCGGTCCCTATAATTCACCCCTCCACTTT. Translating gives CASSLVGGPYNSPLHF. This rearrangement joins TRBV7-9 to TRBJ1-6; D call uncertain. CDR1 and CDR2 (germline): SEHNR, FQNEAQ (reference sequence). Trimming took off 1 base at V and 2 bases at J, with 9 bases between the two ends. The CDR3 is made up of 16 amino acids.

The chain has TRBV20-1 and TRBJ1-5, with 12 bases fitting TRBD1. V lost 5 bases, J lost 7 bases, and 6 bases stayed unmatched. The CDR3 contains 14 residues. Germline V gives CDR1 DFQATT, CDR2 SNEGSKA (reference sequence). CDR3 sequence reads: CSASGQGAWQPQHF. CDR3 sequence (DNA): TGCAGTGCTTCGGGACAGGGGGCTTGGCAGCCCCAGCATTTT.

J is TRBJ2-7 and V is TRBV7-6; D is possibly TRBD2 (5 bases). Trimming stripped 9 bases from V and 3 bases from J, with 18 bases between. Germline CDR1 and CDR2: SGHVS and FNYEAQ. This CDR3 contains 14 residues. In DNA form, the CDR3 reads TGTGCCAGTAGCGCCCCGGTTGCGGGCTACGAGCAGTACTTC. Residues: CASSAPVAGYEQYF.

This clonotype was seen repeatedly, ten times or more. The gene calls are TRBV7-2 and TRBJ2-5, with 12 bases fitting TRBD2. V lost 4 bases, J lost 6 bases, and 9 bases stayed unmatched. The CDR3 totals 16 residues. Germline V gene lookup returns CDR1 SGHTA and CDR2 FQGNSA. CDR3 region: CASSSKTSGSMKTQYF. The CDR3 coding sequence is TGTGCCAGCAGCTCGAAGACTAGCGGGAGCATGAAGACCCAGTACTTC.